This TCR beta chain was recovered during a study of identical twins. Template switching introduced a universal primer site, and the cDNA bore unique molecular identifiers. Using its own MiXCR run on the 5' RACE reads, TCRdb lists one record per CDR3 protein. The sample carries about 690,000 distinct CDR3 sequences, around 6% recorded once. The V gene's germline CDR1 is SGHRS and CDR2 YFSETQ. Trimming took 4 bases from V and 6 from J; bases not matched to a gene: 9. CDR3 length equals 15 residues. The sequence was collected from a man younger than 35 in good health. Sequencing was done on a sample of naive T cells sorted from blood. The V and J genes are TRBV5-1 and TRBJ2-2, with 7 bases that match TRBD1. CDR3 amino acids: CASSLEGGRAGELFF. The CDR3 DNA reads TGCGCCAGCAGCCTAGAAGGGGGCAGGGCCGGGGAGCTGTTTTTT.